A single sample is the source of the 10 T cell receptor beta chains below, sequenced in a study of blood T cell repertoires in COVID-19. Using immunoSEQ multiplex PCR, the repertoire was profiled, and TCRdb retains in-frame clones only, with some absent. The repertoire has about 370,000 clones, approximately 89% of them found once; the top ten carry less than 11%. The material sequenced was peripheral blood. These receptors were taken from a woman in her twenties or thirties with COVID-19, enrolled during active disease.

Note on this clone: The sample holds other DNA sequences that translate to the same CDR3. The genes are TRBV27 and TRBJ2-5; 7 bases map to TRBD2. The CDR3 totals 14 residues. V shed 2 bases and J 4 bases; nucleotides not matched to a gene: 4. Germline V gene lookup returns CDR1 MNHEY and CDR2 SMNVEV (reference sequence). As DNA, the CDR3 is TGTGCCAGCAGTTTAGCGGGAGTCTTAGAGACCCAGTACTTC. It codes for CASSLAGVLETQYF.

The chain recombines TRBV28 with TRBJ2-1, with 9 bases aligning to TRBD1. Germline loops: CDR1 MDHEN, CDR2 SYDVKM. With V trimmed by 6 bases and J by 13 bases, 7 bases remained unmatched. The CDR3 extends over 12 amino acids. CDR3 sequence reads: CASRLGTGQQFF. CDR3 bases: TGTGCCAGCAGGCTCGGGACAGGGCAACAGTTCTTC.

The chain is built from TRBV9 and TRBJ2-1, with 8 bases that match TRBD1. The CDR3 totals 15 residues. The junction had 2 bases not matched to a gene; V was cut back by 0 bases and J by 3 bases. Germline V gene data show CDR1 as SGDLS and CDR2 as YYNGEE. Written as DNA, the CDR3 is TGTGCCAGCAGCGTAGGGGACAGGTACTACAATGAGCAGTTCTTC. It is translated as CASSVGDRYYNEQFF.

The chain uses TRBV6-2 or TRBV6-3 and TRBJ1-1; the match to TRBD1 covers 7 bases. CDR3 length: 14 amino acids. Germline V lookup: CDR1 MNHEY, CDR2 SVGEGT. J was trimmed by 1 base and V by 2 bases; bases with no gene match: 1. In nucleotides, the CDR3 is TGTGCCAGCAGTTACCAGGGGGGGAACACTGAAGCTTTCTTT. Its translation is CASSYQGGNTEAFF.

The J gene is TRBJ2-7, the V gene TRBV19; 11 nucleotides match TRBD2. The V and J ends lost 3 bases and 5 bases, in that order; junction bases with no gene match: 0. The CDR3 runs to 13 residues. Germline V gene sequence: CDR1 LNHDA, CDR2 SQIVND (reference sequence). CDR3 nucleotide sequence: TGTGCCAGTAGTATGGGACTAGCGGACGAGCAGTACTTC. It is translated as CASSMGLADEQYF. Variable domain in full (rest from reference TRBV19 and TRBJ2-7): DGGITQSPKYLFRKEGQNVTLSCEQNLNHDAMYWYRQDPGQGLRLIYYSQIVNDFQKGDIAEGYSVSREKKESFPLTVTSAQKNPTAFYLCASSMGLADEQYFGPGTRLTVT.

The gene calls are TRBV6-5 and TRBJ2-5; tentatively, D is TRBD2 (6 bases). The length of the CDR3 is 14 residues. Germline CDR1 reads MNHEY; CDR2 reads SVGAGI. Trimming took 8 bases from V and 0 from J, leaving 13 bases between them. CDR3: CASSRLGNQETQYF. CDR3 in DNA: TGTGCCAGCTCCCGACTAGGGAACCAAGAGACCCAGTACTTC.

The chain combines TRBV19 with TRBJ1-4, with 8 bases identical to TRBD1. J was trimmed by 5 bases and V by 4 bases; bases with no gene match: 6. The CDR3 consists of 15 residues. Germline CDR1 reads LNHDA; CDR2 reads SQIVND (reference sequence). The chain's CDR3 is CASSTGTGGNEKLFF. The CDR3 coding sequence is TGTGCCAGTAGTACCGGGACAGGCGGAAATGAAAAACTGTTTTTT.

The chain has TRBV12-3 or TRBV12-4 and TRBJ2-2; 7 nucleotides agree with TRBD1. CDR3 length: 13 residues. The V segment lost 6 bases and the J segment 7 bases; nucleotides outside the gene matches: 5. The CDR3 region has the DNA TGTGCCAGCAGCCGCCGGGACAGCGGGGAGCTGTTTTTT. Its translation is CASSRRDSGELFF.

The chain has TRBV6-2 or TRBV6-3 and TRBJ2-5, with 10 bases that match TRBD2. CDR1 and CDR2 from the germline V gene are MNHEY and SVGEGT. The CDR3 sequence is 15 residues long. The J segment lost 1 base and the V segment lost 5 bases, leaving 4 bases of the junction unmatched. The CDR3 DNA is TGTGCCAGCAGTCGCCGACTAGCGGGCCAAGAGACCCAGTACTTC. Amino acid sequence: CASSRRLAGQETQYF.

The CDR3 DNA sequence: TGTGCCTGGAGGAGGGACTTTAACACTGAAGCTTTCTTT. The encoded protein is CAWRRDFNTEAFF. The chain recombines TRBV30 with TRBJ1-1, with D possibly being TRBD1 (5 bases). In germline, CDR1 is GTSNPN, CDR2 SVGIG (reference sequence). The length of the CDR3 is 13 residues. Trimming pared 3 bases from V and 2 bases from J, leaving 10 bases between.